This TCR beta chain derives from a study of T-cell reconstitution after alpha-beta-depleted transplantation in children. Overall study results and limits: Diversity and T-cell counts at one year after transplant derived mostly from new T cells. Some patients' high day-60 TCRbeta diversity was attributed to recipient cells surviving conditioning. By about two months after transplant, alpha-beta T cells reportedly arose from several hundred graft clones that had expanded.

CDR1 is SGHTA, CDR2 FQGNSA, per germline. The CDR3 extends over 15 amino acids. V was shortened by 1 base and J by 4 bases, with 14 bases between the two germline ends. As it was prepared, the TCRbeta library received unique molecular identifiers. MiXCR, run by TCRdb on the PCR reads, gives a single entry per CDR3 protein. The sample has over 100,000 distinct CDR3 sequences; approximately 10% are singletons. This clonotype was recorded a few times. What it binds is not known. The input for sequencing was PBMCs, taken before TCRalphabeta/CD19-depleted stem cell transplant. The chain has TRBV7-2 and TRBJ2-7; D remains ambiguous. This TCR derives from a boy aged 2 to 9 with acute lymphoblastic leukemia, due to receive a stem cell transplant. In nucleotides, the CDR3 is TGTGCCAGCAGCTTAGTTCCAGTTCTCGGGTACGAGCAGTACTTC. Amino acids: CASSLVPVLGYEQYF.